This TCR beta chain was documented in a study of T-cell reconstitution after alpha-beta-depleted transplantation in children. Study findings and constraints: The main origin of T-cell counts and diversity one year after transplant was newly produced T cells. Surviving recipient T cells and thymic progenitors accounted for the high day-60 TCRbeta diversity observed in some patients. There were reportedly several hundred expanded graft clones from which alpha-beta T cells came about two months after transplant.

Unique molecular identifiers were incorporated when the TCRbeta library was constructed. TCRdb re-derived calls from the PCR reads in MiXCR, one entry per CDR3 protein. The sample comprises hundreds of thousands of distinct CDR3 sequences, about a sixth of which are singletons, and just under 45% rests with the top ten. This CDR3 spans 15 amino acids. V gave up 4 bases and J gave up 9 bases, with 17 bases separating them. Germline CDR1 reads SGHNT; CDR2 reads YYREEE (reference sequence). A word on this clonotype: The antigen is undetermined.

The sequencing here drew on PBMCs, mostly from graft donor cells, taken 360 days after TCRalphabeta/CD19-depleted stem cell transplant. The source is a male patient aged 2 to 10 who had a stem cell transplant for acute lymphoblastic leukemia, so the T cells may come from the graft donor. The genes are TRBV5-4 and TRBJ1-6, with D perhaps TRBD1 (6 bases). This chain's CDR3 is CASSLAGDQSSPLHF. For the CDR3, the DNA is TGTGCCAGCAGCCTCGCAGGGGATCAATCTTCACCCCTCCACTTT.